The entry below gives a single TCR beta chain sequence along with its context. The specificity of this receptor is unknown. Nothing much larger sits one base from this clone, and base qualities are not available. At the DNA level, this CDR3 is encoded by other sequences in the same sample as well. The data originate from a study of control samples from healthy donors and cancer patients (dated by TCRdb to 2018 to 2021). Inclusive of the bounding cysteine and phenylalanine, the CDR3 is 12 residues long. The entry retains the CDR3 DNA only, 36 bases that are in frame from base 1. V drops 3 bases and J drops 7 bases, leaving 7 bases in between. The germline V gene encodes CDR1 SGHTA and CDR2 FQGNSA. Library creation used the immunoSEQ multiplex PCR assay. TCRdb retrieved this table from immuneACCESS and kept in-frame rearrangements only. Not all clones are present; in checked studies, unresolved V genes account for under half, and no reason is known for the remainder. The sample table shows approximately 180,000 clones, and approximately 94% are seen once. Over 1.3% of the sample is in the top ten clones.

The sequence was obtained from a woman between 18 and 30 years old in good health. The chain is made from TRBV7-2 and TRBJ1-5; the D gene is possibly TRBD1, with 5 bases matching. Input material: blood. CDR3 loop: CASSLGGQPQHF. The DNA sequence reads TGTGCCAGCAGCTTGGGGGGACAGCCCCAGCATTTT.